The TCR beta chain described here comes from a study of blood T cell repertoires in COVID-19. Study in general: The study drew acute and convalescent COVID-19 samples from the United States, Italy and Spain. T cells, B-cell-depleted T cells, or PBMCs supplied cDNA or gDNA.

Per the original methods: For nucleated cells, counts were estimated from reference gene primer amplification. Assay: immunoSEQ multiplex PCR; the TCRdb copy retains only in-frame clones and omits some. V, J and clone size reflect that table, while D and trimming were determined from the DNA. The sample consists of around 170,000 clones, about 74% of them appearing once. V shed 0 bases, J shed 1 base, and the junction held 11 bases outside the gene matches. The CDR3 length is 18 residues. The germline V gene has CDR1 SGHNT and CDR2 YYREEE (reference sequence). The rearrangement uses TRBV5-4 and TRBJ2-3; the match to TRBD2 covers 7 bases. The sequence was collected from a woman of 80 years or more with acute or convalescent COVID-19. Sequenced sample: peripheral blood. The DNA of the CDR3 is TGTGCCAGCAGCTTGGACGATGGGGGAGGGCCGGGCACAGATACGCAGTATTTT. Translation: CASSLDDGGGPGTDTQYF.